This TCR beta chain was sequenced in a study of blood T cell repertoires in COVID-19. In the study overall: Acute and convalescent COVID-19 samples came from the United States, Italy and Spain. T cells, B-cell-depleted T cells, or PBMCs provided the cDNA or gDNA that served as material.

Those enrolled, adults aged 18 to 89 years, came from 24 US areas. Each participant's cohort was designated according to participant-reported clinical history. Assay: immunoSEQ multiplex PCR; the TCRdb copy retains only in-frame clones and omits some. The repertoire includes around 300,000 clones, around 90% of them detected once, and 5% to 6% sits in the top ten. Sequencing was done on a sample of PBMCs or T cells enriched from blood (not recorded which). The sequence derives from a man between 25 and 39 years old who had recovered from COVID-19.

The CDR3 here is CASSERGNTIYF. The CDR3 DNA sequence: TGTGCCAGCAGTGAACGGGGAAACACCATATATTTT. The V and J genes are TRBV6-1 and TRBJ1-3; no firm D call. Germline loops: CDR1 MNHNS, CDR2 SASEGT. Trimming shortened V by 2 bases and J by 4 bases, and 3 bases separated the two germline ends. The CDR3 is 12 amino acids.